These T cell receptor beta chains were read from a single sample in a study of control samples from healthy donors and cancer patients. Sequencing was performed with immunoSEQ multiplex PCR; in TCRdb, only in-frame clones are kept and a portion is missing. The sample carries some 130,000 clones, 92% recorded once. The sequenced sample consisted of blood. Receptors originate from a woman in her forties or fifties in good health. CDR3s include the opening cysteine and the closing phenylalanine or tryptophan. The D gene is left open where the match is weak. The size entry is marked missing in some rows and otherwise reads once, few, many or a size class.

j_call: TRBJ2-3
clone_size: .
cdr3_length: 16
d_call: .
v_call: TRBV9
cdr3_nt: TGTGCCAGCAGCGTAGGCGTTCCTACCCACACAGATACGCAGTATTTT
cdr3_aa: CASSVGVPTHTDTQYF

j_call: TRBJ1-3
clone_size: .
cdr3_length: 16
d_call: .
v_call: TRBV5-5
cdr3_nt: TGTGCCAGCAGCTTGGGTGGGTCCTTCTCTGGAAACACCATATATTTT
cdr3_aa: CASSLGGSFSGNTIYF

j_call: TRBJ1-5
clone_size: .
cdr3_length: 15
d_call: TRBD1
v_call: TRBV19
cdr3_nt: TGTGCCAGTAAACGGGACAGGAGGGATAATCAGCCCCAGCATTTT
cdr3_aa: CASKRDRRDNQPQHF

j_call: TRBJ2-7
clone_size: .
cdr3_length: 15
d_call: TRBD1
v_call: TRBV10-3
cdr3_nt: TGTGCCATCAGCACCCTGACAGGGAGCCGCTACGAGCAGTACTTC
cdr3_aa: CAISTLTGSRYEQYF

j_call: TRBJ1-2
clone_size: .
cdr3_length: 13
d_call: TRBD1
v_call: TRBV5-6
cdr3_nt: TGTGCCAGCAGCGTAACAGGGGCGAAGGGCTACACCTTC
cdr3_aa: CASSVTGAKGYTF

j_call: TRBJ1-5
clone_size: .
cdr3_length: 13
d_call: .
v_call: TRBV24-1
cdr3_nt: TGTGCCACCAGTGAATTTTCCAATCAGCCCCAGCATTTT
cdr3_aa: CATSEFSNQPQHF

j_call: TRBJ1-2
clone_size: .
cdr3_length: 16
d_call: .
v_call: TRBV3-1/TRBV3-2
cdr3_nt: TGTGCCAGCAGCCAAGTATACTGGGACGTCGGTGGAGGCTACACCTTC
cdr3_aa: CASSQVYWDVGGGYTF

j_call: TRBJ2-1
clone_size: once
cdr3_length: 14
d_call: TRBD1
v_call: TRBV6-5
cdr3_nt: TGTGCCAGCACCGACAGGGGTCTGGGGAATGAGCAGTTCTTC
cdr3_aa: CASTDRGLGNEQFF

j_call: TRBJ2-7
clone_size: .
cdr3_length: 14
d_call: .
v_call: TRBV5-1
cdr3_nt: TGCGCCAGCAAGAGGACAGTTGGAGCCTACGAGCAGTACTTC
cdr3_aa: CASKRTVGAYEQYF

j_call: TRBJ2-1
clone_size: .
cdr3_length: 15
d_call: TRBD2
v_call: TRBV6-5
cdr3_nt: TGTGCCAGCGGATCCCCTAGCGGGGGGTCCAATGAGCAGTTCTTC
cdr3_aa: CASGSPSGGSNEQFF

j_call: TRBJ1-1
clone_size: .
cdr3_length: 13
d_call: .
v_call: TRBV19
cdr3_nt: TGTGCCAGTAGTAGAGGCGGGAAAACTGAAGCTTTCTTT
cdr3_aa: CASSRGGKTEAFF

j_call: TRBJ1-1
clone_size: .
cdr3_length: 14
d_call: .
v_call: TRBV30
cdr3_nt: TGTGCCTGGCGGCCCCCTCAGGGGAACACTGAAGCTTTCTTT
cdr3_aa: CAWRPPQGNTEAFF

j_call: TRBJ2-2
clone_size: .
cdr3_length: 12
d_call: .
v_call: TRBV28
cdr3_nt: TGTGCCAGCAGCCCACGAACCGGGGAGCTGTTTTTT
cdr3_aa: CASSPRTGELFF

j_call: TRBJ1-1
clone_size: .
cdr3_length: 12
d_call: .
v_call: TRBV5-4
cdr3_nt: TGTGCCAGCAGAGGAGCCAACACTGAAGCTTTCTTT
cdr3_aa: CASRGANTEAFF

j_call: TRBJ2-3
clone_size: .
cdr3_length: 12
d_call: .
v_call: TRBV7-9
cdr3_nt: TGTGCCAGCAGCTTAGACTGGGATACGCAGTATTTT
cdr3_aa: CASSLDWDTQYF

j_call: TRBJ1-5
clone_size: few
cdr3_length: 17
d_call: TRBD1
v_call: TRBV24-1
cdr3_nt: TGTGCCCCCCAATACCGGGACAGGTTTGTGTCGAATCAGCCCCAGCATTTT
cdr3_aa: CAPQYRDRFVSNQPQHF

j_call: TRBJ2-1
clone_size: .
cdr3_length: 15
d_call: .
v_call: TRBV4-2
cdr3_nt: TGTGCCAGCAGCCAAGACCCCGGTACGGCCAATGAGCAGTTCTTC
cdr3_aa: CASSQDPGTANEQFF

j_call: TRBJ1-2
clone_size: .
cdr3_length: 11
d_call: .
v_call: TRBV12-3/TRBV12-4
cdr3_nt: TGTGCCAGCAGTTTCGGGGATGGCTACACCTTC
cdr3_aa: CASSFGDGYTF

j_call: TRBJ2-7
clone_size: .
cdr3_length: 17
d_call: TRBD2
v_call: TRBV5-1
cdr3_nt: TGCGCCAGCAGCGCCGGACTAGCGGGGCCCGTCTCCTACGAGCAGTACTTC
cdr3_aa: CASSAGLAGPVSYEQYF

j_call: TRBJ2-6
clone_size: .
cdr3_length: 19
d_call: .
v_call: TRBV7-8
cdr3_nt: TGTGCCAGCAGCTTAGCGGACGCCCAAGTCCCCTCTGGGGCCAACGTCCTGACTTTC
cdr3_aa: CASSLADAQVPSGANVLTF

j_call: TRBJ2-7
clone_size: once
cdr3_length: 15
d_call: .
v_call: TRBV19
cdr3_nt: TGTGCCAGTAGCGCGTTTGGGTTGGGACACTACGAGCAGTACTTC
cdr3_aa: CASSAFGLGHYEQYF

j_call: TRBJ1-1
clone_size: .
cdr3_length: 15
d_call: TRBD1
v_call: TRBV9
cdr3_nt: TGTGCCAGCAGCGTAGACGGACAGGGGAACACTGAAGCTTTCTTT
cdr3_aa: CASSVDGQGNTEAFF

j_call: TRBJ1-1
clone_size: .
cdr3_length: 12
d_call: .
v_call: TRBV2
cdr3_nt: TGTGCCAGCAGCTTGACCAACACTGAAGCTTTCTTT
cdr3_aa: CASSLTNTEAFF

j_call: TRBJ2-5
clone_size: .
cdr3_length: 16
d_call: TRBD2
v_call: TRBV7-6
cdr3_nt: TGTGCCAGCAGCCCACTAGCGGCCCCGAACCAAGAGACCCAGTACTTC
cdr3_aa: CASSPLAAPNQETQYF

j_call: TRBJ2-3
clone_size: .
cdr3_length: 16
d_call: .
v_call: TRBV5-1
cdr3_nt: TGCGCCAGCAGCTGGGGATCGGGATTGGTCACAGATACGCAGTATTTT
cdr3_aa: CASSWGSGLVTDTQYF

j_call: TRBJ1-1
clone_size: once
cdr3_length: 16
d_call: TRBD1
v_call: TRBV11-2
cdr3_nt: TGTGCCAGCAGCCATAAACAGGGGAAAGCGGCCACTGAAGCTTTCTTT
cdr3_aa: CASSHKQGKAATEAFF

j_call: TRBJ1-2
clone_size: .
cdr3_length: 13
d_call: TRBD1
v_call: TRBV5-1
cdr3_nt: TGCGCCAGCAGTGTCGGGACAGGGTTTGGCTACACCTTC
cdr3_aa: CASSVGTGFGYTF

j_call: TRBJ1-3
clone_size: once
cdr3_length: 14
d_call: .
v_call: TRBV10-3
cdr3_nt: TGTGCCATCAGTGCGGCGGGAAGGGGAAACACCATATATTTT
cdr3_aa: CAISAAGRGNTIYF

j_call: TRBJ2-1
clone_size: .
cdr3_length: 11
d_call: .
v_call: TRBV28
cdr3_nt: TGTGCCAGCAGTTTAAGCTATGAGCAGTTCTTC
cdr3_aa: CASSLSYEQFF

j_call: TRBJ2-7
clone_size: once
cdr3_length: 13
d_call: .
v_call: TRBV3-1/TRBV3-2
cdr3_nt: TGTGCCAGCAGCCATGAGGGGACCTACGAGCAGTACTTC
cdr3_aa: CASSHEGTYEQYF

j_call: TRBJ2-6
clone_size: .
cdr3_length: 15
d_call: TRBD1
v_call: TRBV7-9
cdr3_nt: TGTGGCGGCGGACAGGGAAGCTCTGGGGCCAACGTCCTGACTTTC
cdr3_aa: CGGGQGSSGANVLTF

j_call: TRBJ2-7
clone_size: .
cdr3_length: 15
d_call: TRBD1
v_call: TRBV9
cdr3_nt: TGTGCCAGCAGCGCCGATCCGGGACAGGCGTACGAGCAGTACTTC
cdr3_aa: CASSADPGQAYEQYF

j_call: TRBJ1-3
clone_size: .
cdr3_length: 16
d_call: TRBD1
v_call: TRBV6-6
cdr3_nt: TGTGCCACATCCGGGGGACAGGGGGAGTACAGAAACACCATATATTTT
cdr3_aa: CATSGGQGEYRNTIYF

j_call: TRBJ1-2
clone_size: .
cdr3_length: 13
d_call: .
v_call: TRBV27
cdr3_nt: TGTGCCAGCAGGGACGCTACTAACTATGGCTACACCTTC
cdr3_aa: CASRDATNYGYTF

j_call: TRBJ1-1
clone_size: .
cdr3_length: 13
d_call: .
v_call: TRBV10-1
cdr3_nt: TGCGCCAGCAGTCGGGACACGAACACTGAAGCTTTCTTT
cdr3_aa: CASSRDTNTEAFF

j_call: TRBJ2-7
clone_size: .
cdr3_length: 12
d_call: TRBD1
v_call: TRBV6-5
cdr3_nt: TGTGCCAGCCGGGACAGTTCCTACGAGCAGTACTTC
cdr3_aa: CASRDSSYEQYF

j_call: TRBJ2-3
clone_size: .
cdr3_length: 18
d_call: TRBD1
v_call: TRBV24-1
cdr3_nt: TGTGCCACCAGTGATTCAGGGGGACGGGGTAAAGTCACAGATACGCAGTATTTT
cdr3_aa: CATSDSGGRGKVTDTQYF

j_call: TRBJ2-4
clone_size: .
cdr3_length: 16
d_call: TRBD2
v_call: TRBV3-1/TRBV3-2
cdr3_nt: TGTGCCAGTAGCCAAGGCGTTGGTCTAGCGGGAGGGCTATATTACTTC
cdr3_aa: CASSQGVGLAGGLYYF

j_call: TRBJ1-1
clone_size: few
cdr3_length: 14
d_call: .
v_call: TRBV5-8
cdr3_nt: TGTGCCAGCAGCTTGGCCCGGGGGGGGACTGAAGCTTTCTTT
cdr3_aa: CASSLARGGTEAFF

j_call: TRBJ2-1
clone_size: .
cdr3_length: 18
d_call: TRBD2
v_call: TRBV7-9
cdr3_nt: TGTGCCAGCAGCTTAGAACTAGCGGGGGTTAAGACGTACAATGAGCAGTTCTTC
cdr3_aa: CASSLELAGVKTYNEQFF

j_call: TRBJ2-5
clone_size: .
cdr3_length: 11
d_call: .
v_call: TRBV11-3
cdr3_nt: TGTGCCAGCAGCAAGGAAGAGACCCAGTACTTC
cdr3_aa: CASSKEETQYF

j_call: TRBJ2-7
clone_size: .
cdr3_length: 15
d_call: TRBD1
v_call: TRBV6-6
cdr3_nt: TGTGCCAGCAGTTCAAGGACAGGATCCCCCTACGAGCAGTACTTC
cdr3_aa: CASSSRTGSPYEQYF

j_call: TRBJ2-7
clone_size: .
cdr3_length: 15
d_call: TRBD1
v_call: TRBV27
cdr3_nt: TGTGCCAGCAGTTTCTTCGGGACAGCGGCCTACGAGCAGTACTTC
cdr3_aa: CASSFFGTAAYEQYF

j_call: TRBJ1-1
clone_size: .
cdr3_length: 11
d_call: .
v_call: TRBV28
cdr3_nt: TGTGCCAGCAGATCGGACTGGTTCGCTTTCTTT
cdr3_aa: CASRSDWFAFF

j_call: TRBJ2-7
clone_size: .
cdr3_length: 14
d_call: .
v_call: TRBV19
cdr3_nt: TGTGCCAGTAGTATTGGTAGGGGACCCTACGAGCAGTACTTC
cdr3_aa: CASSIGRGPYEQYF

j_call: TRBJ1-2
clone_size: .
cdr3_length: 12
d_call: .
v_call: TRBV28
cdr3_nt: TGTGCCAGCCAGGGTGGGTACGATGGCTACACCTTC
cdr3_aa: CASQGGYDGYTF

j_call: TRBJ2-7
clone_size: .
cdr3_length: 12
d_call: .
v_call: TRBV30
cdr3_nt: TGTGCCTGGAGTCGGGGCTCCTACGAGCAGTACTTC
cdr3_aa: CAWSRGSYEQYF

j_call: TRBJ1-6
clone_size: .
cdr3_length: 16
d_call: .
v_call: TRBV6-5
cdr3_nt: TGTGCCAGCAGTTTCCGGATGACAGGAGATAATTCACCCCTCCACTTT
cdr3_aa: CASSFRMTGDNSPLHF

j_call: TRBJ2-1
clone_size: .
cdr3_length: 19
d_call: TRBD2
v_call: TRBV18
cdr3_nt: TGTGCCAGCTCACCAAAATCCTCCGGATTCGGGAGGGGATACAATGAGCAGTTCTTC
cdr3_aa: CASSPKSSGFGRGYNEQFF

j_call: TRBJ2-5
clone_size: .
cdr3_length: 15
d_call: TRBD1
v_call: TRBV15
cdr3_nt: TGTGCCACCAGCAAACCACAGGGGGCTGGGGAGACCCAGTACTTC
cdr3_aa: CATSKPQGAGETQYF